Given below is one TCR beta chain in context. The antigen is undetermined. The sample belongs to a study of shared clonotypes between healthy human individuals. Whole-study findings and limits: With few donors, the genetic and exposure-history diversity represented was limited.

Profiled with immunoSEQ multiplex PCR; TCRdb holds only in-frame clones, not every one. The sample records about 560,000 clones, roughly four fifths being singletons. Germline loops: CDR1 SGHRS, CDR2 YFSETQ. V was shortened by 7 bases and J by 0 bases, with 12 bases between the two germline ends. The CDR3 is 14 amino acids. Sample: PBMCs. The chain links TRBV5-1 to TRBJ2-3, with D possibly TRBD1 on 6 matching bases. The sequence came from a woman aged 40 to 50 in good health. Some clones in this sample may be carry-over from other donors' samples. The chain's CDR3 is CASYIGQSTDTQYF. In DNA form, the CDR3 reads TGCGCCAGCTATATTGGACAGAGCACAGATACGCAGTATTTT.